Sequencing of this TCR beta chain was carried out in a study of graft-versus-host responses after intestinal transplantation. Study context: Multivisceral, liver-intestinal, or isolated intestinal grafts were transplanted into recipients. All recipients were given anti-thymocyte globulin induction, and tacrolimus and steroids were then administered for three to four years. Whole-study findings and limits: Patients with graft-donor T cell macrochimerism had high graft-versus-host to host-versus-graft clonal ratios in allografts. Recipient marrow showed GvH clones, some seen first in ileum or blood.

A word on this clone: The antigen is unknown.

CDR1 and CDR2 from the germline V gene are SGDLS and YYNGEE. The CDR3 loop spans 16 amino acids. V lost 0 bases to trimming and J lost 0 bases, with 12 bases between them. Clones were sequenced by immunoSEQ multiplex PCR, and TCRdb holds only the in-frame ones, with some missing. Counted here are nearly 100,000 clones, 75% to 95% occurring once; the ten biggest clones make up roughly a sixth. The sample in question was PBMCs, obtained about 440 days after intestinal transplant. The TCR was taken from a human patient who received an intestinal transplant, so some T cells may come from the graft donor. The chain joins TRBV9 to TRBJ1-1; D remains ambiguous. The CDR3, as DNA: TGTGCCAGCAGCGTAGACCCGACAAACATGAACACTGAAGCTTTCTTT. Translated: CASSVDPTNMNTEAFF.